Following are 28 T cell receptor beta chains from one sample sequenced in a study of blood T cell repertoires in COVID-19 (dated by TCRdb to between 2020 and 2021). Libraries came from the immunoSEQ multiplex PCR assay. Here the immuneACCESS table is served through TCRdb, limited to in-frame sequences with V and J called. Missing clones are a known gap in these copies; in checked studies unresolved V genes cover under half, and the rest lacks a known reason. The table for this sample lists over 35,000 clones; roughly nine tenths of them were counted only once. About 8.3% of the sample is in the top ten clones. The specimen sequenced was peripheral blood. Source of these receptors: a man over 45 with active COVID-19.

Points on this clone: The identical CDR3 is also encoded by other nucleotide sequences in the sample. The rearrangement links TRBV18 to TRBJ2-7; no definite D call. Germline-derived CDR1 and CDR2 are KGHSH and LQKENI. This CDR3 has 13 residues. V was pared by 0 bases and J by 2 bases, with 5 bases between. The CDR3 spells CASSPPGAYEQYF. DNA for the CDR3: TGTGCCAGCTCACCACCTGGAGCCTACGAGCAGTACTTC.

The genes are TRBV29-1 and TRBJ1-1, with D possibly being TRBD1 (5 bases). CDR1 is SQVTM and CDR2 is ANQGSEA in the germline V gene. This CDR3 is 14 amino acids long. Trimming left V 2 bases short and J 3 bases short, with 13 bases between. The CDR3 DNA sequence: TGCAGCGTTGAACCACCCCAAGGGGACACTGAAGCTTTCTTT. This codes for CSVEPPQGDTEAFF.

The CDR3 DNA reads TGTGCCAGCTCACCAGGCGGGGGCCTATACAATGAGCAGTTCTTC. Residues: CASSPGGGLYNEQFF. The rearrangement uses TRBV18 and TRBJ2-1; perhaps TRBD2 as D (7 bases). CDR3 length: 15 residues. V was pared by 2 bases and J by 4 bases, with 12 bases between. Germline V CDR1 and CDR2: KGHSH, LQKENI.

This clone was counted once. The genes are TRBV25-1 and TRBJ1-1; a possible D gene is TRBD1 (5 bases). The length of the CDR3 is 11 residues. Germline CDR1 MGHDK, CDR2 SYGVNS. Trimming pared 6 bases from V and 9 bases from J, leaving 11 bases between. The CDR3 sequence: CASSAGGKAFF. CDR3 DNA sequence: TGTGCCAGCAGCGCCGGGGGGAAAGCTTTCTTT.

The chain joins TRBV5-1 to TRBJ1-2; D remains ambiguous. The CDR3 is made up of 12 amino acids. V was pared by 4 bases and J by 6 bases, with 10 bases between. Per the germline V gene, CDR1 is SGHRS and CDR2 is YFSETQ. CDR3 sequence (DNA): TGCGCCAGCAGCCAGGAGGAAAATGGCTACACCTTC. Translating gives CASSQEENGYTF.

The rearrangement links TRBV19 to TRBJ1-1; D perhaps matches TRBD1 (6 bases). The germline CDR1 and CDR2 sequences are LNHDA and SQIVND (reference sequence). Trimming pared 4 bases from V and 5 bases from J, leaving 11 bases between. The CDR3 runs 13 residues. CDR3 protein: CASSTGVRTEAFF. In nucleotides, the CDR3 is TGTGCCAGTAGTACAGGGGTGAGGACTGAAGCTTTCTTT.

The chain has TRBV19 and TRBJ2-1; 9 bases line up with TRBD2. CDR3 length: 16 amino acids. The J segment lost 2 bases and the V segment lost 6 bases, leaving 8 bases of the junction unmatched. CDR1 is LNHDA and CDR2 is SQIVND in the germline V gene (reference sequence). In nucleotides, the CDR3 is TGTGCCAGTAGCCCGGCTAGCGGGAATACCTACAATGAGCAGTTCTTC. This encodes CASSPASGNTYNEQFF.

The V call is TRBV11-2, the J call TRBJ1-2, with 9 bases that match TRBD1. The ends lost 5 bases at V and 4 bases at J; junction bases unmatched: 5. This CDR3 contains 14 residues. Germline CDR1 and CDR2: SGHAT and FQNNGV. The CDR3 spells CASSNRGRGYGYTF. The CDR3 DNA sequence: TGTGCCAGCAGCAACAGGGGGCGCGGCTATGGCTACACCTTC. Full variable domain (remainder filled in from reference TRBV11-2 and TRBJ1-2): EAGVAQSPRYKIIEKRQSVAFWCNPISGHATLYWYQQILGQGPKLLIQFQNNGVVDDSQLPKDRFSAERLKGVDSTLKIQPAKLEDSAVYLCASSNRGRGYGYTFGSGTRLTVV.

V is TRBV19 and J is TRBJ2-2, with D perhaps TRBD1 (5 bases). Between the trimmed V and J ends, which lost 9 bases and 5 bases, there was a span of 22 bases. The germline V gene encodes CDR1 LNHDA and CDR2 SQIVND (reference sequence). The CDR3 has 16 residues. The CDR3 region has the DNA TGTGCCAGCCACGGCAGGGTATTCGTTGGTACCGGGGAGCTGTTTTTT. Residues: CASHGRVFVGTGELFF.

The gene calls are TRBV4-1 and TRBJ1-5, with 8 nucleotides matching TRBD1. Germline V lookup: CDR1 MGHRA, CDR2 YSYEKL. V lost 2 bases and J lost 7; bases outside the gene matches: 7. CDR3 length: 15 amino acids. The CDR3 sequence is CASSQSPDREQPQHF. The DNA of the CDR3 is TGCGCCAGCAGCCAATCCCCGGACAGGGAACAGCCCCAGCATTTT.

The V call is TRBV11-2, the J call TRBJ2-1; 10 nucleotides agree with TRBD1. The ends lost 3 bases at V and 6 bases at J; junction bases unmatched: 2. This CDR3 comprises 14 residues. Germline V gene lookup returns CDR1 SGHAT and CDR2 FQNNGV. The CDR3 DNA follows: TGTGCCAGCAGCTTCCGGGACAGGGGCAATGAGCAGTTCTTC. Translating it yields CASSFRDRGNEQFF.

Here the CDR3 reads CASSKQGTDTQYF. The CDR3 bases are TGTGCCAGCAGCAAACAGGGAACAGATACGCAGTATTTT. The chain couples TRBV28 to TRBJ2-3; TRBD1 might be the D (6 bases). In germline, CDR1 is MDHEN, CDR2 SYDVKM. Trimming left V 6 bases short and J 3 bases short, with 10 bases between. This CDR3 is 13 amino acids long.

This chain uses TRBV19 with TRBJ1-1, with D tentatively TRBD1 (6 bases). The CDR3 has 10 residues. V lost 6 bases and J lost 11, with 10 bases in between. CDR1 LNHDA and CDR2 SQIVND come from the germline V gene (reference sequence). CDR3 in amino acids: CASSDRRAFF. The CDR3 nucleotides read TGTGCCAGTAGCGACAGGCGCGCTTTCTTT. Combining the CDR3 with reference TRBV19 and TRBJ1-1 gives the whole variable domain DGGITQSPKYLFRKEGQNVTLSCEQNLNHDAMYWYRQDPGQGLRLIYYSQIVNDFQKGDIAEGYSVSREKKESFPLTVTSAQKNPTAFYLCASSDRRAFFGQGTRLTVV.

The chain couples TRBV2 to TRBJ1-5; 8 bases fit TRBD1. The junction had 3 bases not matched to a gene; V was cut back by 8 bases and J by 3 bases. The germline V gene has CDR1 SNHLY and CDR2 FYNNEI. The CDR3 length is 13 residues. The CDR3: CASRTGTNQPQHF. The DNA of the CDR3 is TGTGCCAGCCGGACAGGGACCAATCAGCCCCAGCATTTT.

This sequence joins TRBV6-6 and TRBJ2-3, with D maybe TRBD2 (5 bases). The ends were cut back, 2 bases at V and 2 bases at J, with 11 bases in the middle. Germline V gene sequence: CDR1 MNHNY, CDR2 SVGAGI (reference sequence). There are 15 residues in the CDR3. CDR3 protein: CASSYEGKSTDTQYF. Here the CDR3 DNA reads TGTGCCAGCAGTTACGAGGGAAAATCCACAGATACGCAGTATTTT.

J is TRBJ2-1 and V is TRBV6-5; 7 nucleotides match TRBD2. V gave up 0 bases and J gave up 2 bases; unmatched junction bases: 4. The CDR3 loop spans 16 amino acids. Germline V gene data show CDR1 as MNHEY and CDR2 as SVGAGI. Here the CDR3 reads CASSYSVLAAYNEQFF. The CDR3 DNA reads as TGTGCCAGCAGTTACTCGGTCCTAGCGGCCTACAATGAGCAGTTCTTC.

The CDR3 reads CASSLNERSPYTQYF. The CDR3 nucleotides are TGTGCCAGCAGCTTAAACGAGCGCAGTCCTTATACGCAGTATTTT. The V call is TRBV7-3, the J call TRBJ2-3; no firm D call. CDR1 SGHTA and CDR2 FQGTGA come from the germline V gene. V was clipped by 1 base and J by 7 bases, with 15 bases between them. The CDR3 has 15 amino acids.

This chain joins TRBV28 and TRBJ1-1; D possibly corresponds to TRBD1 (6 bases). The CDR3 loop spans 15 amino acids. CDR1 is MDHEN and CDR2 is SYDVKM in the germline V gene. V lost 4 bases, J lost 2 bases, and 14 bases lay in between. As DNA, the CDR3 is TGTGCCAGCAGTTCCTGGACAGAAAGAAACACTGAAGCTTTCTTT. It encodes CASSSWTERNTEAFF.

The rearrangement links TRBV10-3 to TRBJ2-5, with 9 bases identical to TRBD1. Germline V gene sequence: CDR1 ENHRY, CDR2 SYGVKD. Trimming at V came to 2 bases and at J to 5 bases, leaving 3 bases not matched to a gene. The CDR3 length is 14 residues. This CDR3 is CAISEGTGIETQYF. The CDR3 DNA follows: TGTGCCATCAGTGAGGGGACAGGGATCGAGACCCAGTACTTC.

This clone was observed a single time. This chain joins TRBV28 and TRBJ1-3; weak D call: TRBD1 (6 bases). The germline V gene encodes CDR1 MDHEN and CDR2 SYDVKM. Trimming left V 5 bases short and J 2 bases short, with 22 bases between. This CDR3 spans 18 amino acids. The CDR3 sequence: CASSGLIGLDSTGNTIYF. In DNA form, the CDR3 reads TGTGCCAGCAGTGGTCTAATAGGGTTGGACAGCACTGGAAACACCATATATTTT.

The chain recombines TRBV27 with TRBJ2-7, with TRBD2 identical over 12 bases. This CDR3 contains 16 residues. Germline values: CDR1 MNHEY, CDR2 SMNVEV (reference sequence). V was pared by 2 bases and J by 3 bases, with 5 bases of the junction left unmatched. CDR3 coding DNA: TGTGCCAGCAGTTTAGCTAGCGGGAGGGCCGTCTACGAGCAGTACTTC. Encoded protein: CASSLASGRAVYEQYF.

This chain links TRBV28 with TRBJ1-1; no reliable D call. The CDR3 contains 11 residues. Germline loops: CDR1 MDHEN, CDR2 SYDVKM. Trimming shortened V by 4 bases and J by 5 bases, and 5 bases separated the two germline ends. The CDR3 sequence: CASSWRTEAFF. CDR3 nucleotides: TGTGCCAGCAGTTGGCGGACTGAAGCTTTCTTT.

This chain uses TRBV5-1 with TRBJ1-2; D is possibly TRBD1 (5 bases). The CDR3 runs to 13 residues. Trimming stripped 4 bases from V and 2 bases from J, with 9 bases between. From germline, CDR1 is SGHRS and CDR2 YFSETQ. CDR3 sequence reads: CASSATENYGYTF. DNA for the CDR3: TGCGCCAGCAGCGCGACAGAGAACTATGGCTACACCTTC.

This clone was recorded once. The V gene is TRBV19, the J gene TRBJ2-7; 9 bases agree with TRBD1. From germline, CDR1 is LNHDA and CDR2 SQIVND (reference sequence). Trimming cost V 5 bases and J 4 bases; bases outside gene matches: 6. This CDR3 is built from 14 residues. The CDR3, as DNA: TGTGCCAGTAGTTCCGGGACAGGGTCTTACGAGCAGTACTTC. Its translation: CASSSGTGSYEQYF.

The chain carries TRBV9 and TRBJ2-2; TRBD1 might be the D (6 bases). Trimming removed 6 bases at V and 0 bases at J, with 15 bases between. The CDR3 has 16 amino acids. Germline V gives CDR1 SGDLS, CDR2 YYNGEE. In DNA, the CDR3 is TGTGCCAGCACCTTTGGGGGACAACCGAACACCGGGGAGCTGTTTTTT. It is translated as CASTFGGQPNTGELFF. Complete variable domain (other parts from reference TRBV9 and TRBJ2-2): DSGVTQTPKHLITATGQRVTLRCSPRSGDLSVYWYQQSLDQGLQFLIQYYNGEERAKGNILERFSAQQFPDLHSELNLSSLELGDSALYFCASTFGGQPNTGELFFGEGSRLTVL.

J is TRBJ2-7 and V is TRBV5-4, with D maybe TRBD1 (5 bases). V was cut by 3 bases and J by 5 bases, with 9 bases left in between. The CDR3 loop spans 12 amino acids. Germline CDR1 SGHNT, CDR2 YYREEE (reference sequence). The CDR3 is CASSYPGNEQYF. The CDR3 bases are TGTGCCAGCAGCTACCCAGGGAACGAGCAGTACTTC.

The chain combines TRBV5-1 with TRBJ1-2; TRBD1 aligns across 8 bases. The length of the CDR3 is 14 residues. After removal of 3 bases from V and 4 bases from J, the junction contained 5 bases not matched to a gene. CDR1 is SGHRS, CDR2 YFSETQ, per germline. The CDR3 DNA reads as TGCGCCAGCAGCTCTGACAGGGGAACCTATGGCTACACCTTC. Translating it yields CASSSDRGTYGYTF.

The V and J genes are TRBV5-6 and TRBJ2-4; TRBD1 might be the D (6 bases). The germline CDR1 and CDR2 sequences are SGHDT and YYEEEE. CDR3 length: 16 amino acids. Trimming removed 1 base from V and 2 bases from J, with 13 bases in between. The CDR3 sequence: CASSLLAGDTKNIQYF. CDR3 sequence (DNA): TGTGCCAGCAGCTTGTTAGCAGGGGATACCAAAAACATTCAGTACTTC.